One sample yielded the 17 T cell receptor beta chains listed below, sequenced in a study of blood T cell repertoires in COVID-19. Sequencing used immunoSEQ multiplex PCR; TCRdb keeps in-frame clones, though not all of them. This table holds under 200,000 clones, 70% to 85% found once. The source material was PBMCs or T cells enriched from blood (not recorded which). These receptors originate from a woman aged 70-85 years in a cohort exposed to, infected with or recovered from COVID-19 (not recorded which).

The chain recombines TRBV7-9 with TRBJ2-2; the D is unclear. CDR3 length: 14 residues. Looked up from germline, CDR1 is SEHNR and CDR2 is FQNEAQ (reference sequence). The germline V and J ends were trimmed by 5 bases and 6 bases, with 13 bases remaining between them. CDR3 sequence: CASSAYPGAGELFF. CDR3 in DNA: TGTGCCAGCAGCGCCTACCCCGGAGCCGGGGAGCTGTTTTTT.

This chain uses TRBV19 with TRBJ1-5; TRBD1 matches 7 bases. The germline V gene has CDR1 LNHDA and CDR2 SQIVND (reference sequence). The V gene end was trimmed by 6 bases and the J gene end by 4 bases; junction bases not matched to a gene: 3. The CDR3 sequence is 13 residues long. The CDR3 loop is CASSPRGNQPQHF. The CDR3 DNA reads as TGTGCCAGTAGCCCCAGGGGGAATCAGCCCCAGCATTTT.

This chain links TRBV7-9 with TRBJ1-5, with no clear D. The CDR3 covers 13 residues. The V end lost 1 base, the J end lost 9 bases, and 10 bases lay between the germline ends. Germline V CDR1 and CDR2: SEHNR, FQNEAQ (reference sequence). The DNA for the CDR3 is TGTGCCAGCAGCTTAGACGGGTATCGGCCCCAGCATTTT. Amino acid sequence: CASSLDGYRPQHF.

The chain links TRBV5-1 to TRBJ2-2, with TRBD1 identical over 9 bases. CDR3 length: 13 amino acids. Trimming cost V 7 bases and J 3 bases; bases outside gene matches: 1. Germline CDR1 SGHRS, CDR2 YFSETQ. The CDR3 nucleotides read TGCGCCAGCCGGACAGGGGACACCGGGGAGCTGTTTTTT. It encodes CASRTGDTGELFF.

This clone was detected once. The chain recombines TRBV19 with TRBJ2-1; 10 nucleotides match TRBD2. Germline assignment: CDR1 LNHDA and CDR2 SQIVND (reference sequence). V was clipped by 7 bases and J by 1 base; unmatched bases: 13. CDR3 size: 18 residues. CDR3 in DNA: TGTGCCAGTACCCCGATCGGACTAGCGGCCAAATCCTACAATGAGCAGTTCTTC. It is translated as CASTPIGLAAKSYNEQFF.

This clone occurred a few times. This chain uses TRBV7-2 with TRBJ2-3; TRBD1 agrees at 10 bases. In germline, CDR1 is SGHTA, CDR2 FQGNSA. CDR3 length: 16 residues. V lost 2 bases, J lost 2 bases, and 4 bases stayed unmatched. CDR3 in amino acids: CASSLRTGGLTDTQYF. The CDR3 DNA is TGTGCCAGCAGCTTAAGGACAGGGGGACTCACAGATACGCAGTATTTT.

A few counts support this clone. The J gene is TRBJ2-3, the V gene TRBV7-9, with 9 bases that match TRBD2. Germline V CDR1 and CDR2: SEHNR, FQNEAQ (reference sequence). V trimming: 2 bases; J trimming: 0 bases; junction bases outside the gene matches: 3. CDR3 length equals 16 residues. The CDR3 spells CASSLQLAGSTDTQYF. The CDR3 nucleotides are TGTGCCAGCAGCTTACAGCTAGCGGGGAGCACAGATACGCAGTATTTT.

The genes are TRBV7-9 and TRBJ2-6; no definite D call. CDR1 is SEHNR and CDR2 is FQNEAQ in the germline V gene (reference sequence). Trimming took 5 bases from V and 12 from J, leaving 8 bases between them. The CDR3 is 11 residues long. As DNA, the CDR3 is TGTGCCAGCAGCCCCTTGGCCGTCCTGACTTTC. This translates into CASSPLAVLTF. Full variable domain (outside the CDR3, taken from reference TRBV7-9 and TRBJ2-6): DTGVSQNPRHKITKRGQNVTFRCDPISEHNRLYWYRQTLGQGPEFLTYFQNEAQLEKSRLLSDRFSAERPKGSFSTLEIQRTEQGDSAMYLCASSPLAVLTFGAGSRLTVL.

This clone was picked up a small number of times. The CDR3 protein is CASSPLAGVNEQYF. CDR3 DNA: TGCGCCAGCAGCCCCCTAGCGGGAGTGAACGAGCAGTACTTC. The chain carries TRBV5-1 and TRBJ2-7; TRBD2 matches at 10 bases. Trimming cost V 4 bases and J 5 bases; bases outside gene matches: 6. The germline V gene has CDR1 SGHRS and CDR2 YFSETQ. The length of the CDR3 is 14 residues. The whole variable domain, filled in from reference TRBV5-1 and TRBJ2-7, reads KAGVTQTPRYLIKTRGQQVTLSCSPISGHRSVSWYQQTPGQGLQFLFEYFSETQRNKGNFPGRFSGRQFSNSRSEMNVSTLELGDSALYLCASSPLAGVNEQYFGPGTRLTVT.

This chain links TRBV14 with TRBJ2-1; D not certain. The CDR3 contains 16 residues. Germline CDR1 and CDR2: SGHDN and FVKESK. V lost 4 bases, J lost 12 bases, and 25 bases lay in between. CDR3 loop: CASSPSGMWLYFWQFF. In DNA form, the CDR3 reads TGTGCCAGCAGCCCATCAGGCATGTGGCTGTACTTTTGGCAGTTCTTC.

This chain links TRBV18 with TRBJ2-3, with D possibly being TRBD1 (5 bases). Per the germline V gene, CDR1 is KGHSH and CDR2 is LQKENI. The CDR3 is made up of 15 amino acids. V was cut by 5 bases and J by 0 bases, with 12 bases left in between. CDR3 sequence: CASSRQPSSTDTQYF. The CDR3, as DNA: TGTGCCAGCTCAAGACAGCCATCTAGCACAGATACGCAGTATTTT.

The CDR3 sequence: CASSLGAHGTDTQYF. The CDR3 DNA reads as TGTGCCAGCAGCCTAGGGGCCCATGGCACAGATACGCAGTATTTT. The chain couples TRBV9 to TRBJ2-3; possibly TRBD1 for D (5 bases). This CDR3 spans 15 amino acids. Trimming took 4 bases from V and 1 from J, leaving 13 bases between them. Germline V CDR1 and CDR2: SGDLS, YYNGEE.

The CDR3 loop is CASNLPRGLAGVTQYF. The DNA of the CDR3 is TGTGCCAGCAACCTGCCGCGGGGACTAGCGGGAGTTACGCAGTATTTT. The rearrangement links TRBV5-5 to TRBJ2-3; TRBD2 matches at 14 bases. The CDR3 runs to 16 residues. Germline CDR1 and CDR2: SGHKS and YYEKEE (reference sequence). The V segment lost 6 bases and the J segment 8 bases; nucleotides outside the gene matches: 11.

A note on this clone: The junction differs from germline at one of its ends, possibly a read error. J is TRBJ2-1 and V is TRBV7-2; the D is unclear. The CDR3 runs 15 residues. CDR1 and CDR2 (germline): SGHTA, FQGNSA. The CDR3, as DNA: TGTGCCAGCAACTTAGGCCCCGGGTCCTACAATGAGCAGTTCTTC. Translation gives CASNLGPGSYNEQFF.

This clone was found once. The rearrangement links TRBV18 to TRBJ2-7, with D possibly TRBD1 on 6 matching bases. V lost 2 bases to trimming and J lost 2 bases, with 13 bases between them. The CDR3 is 15 amino acids. CDR1 KGHSH and CDR2 LQKENI come from the germline V gene. The CDR3 nucleotides are TGTGCCAGCTCACCAAGCCAGGGGATAACCTACGAGCAGTACTTC. Translated, it gives CASSPSQGITYEQYF.

The CDR3 bases are TGTGCCAGCAGTGAAAACAGGGTGTCCTATAATTCACCCCTCCACTTT. Translating it yields CASSENRVSYNSPLHF. V is TRBV6-1 and J is TRBJ1-6; weak D call: TRBD1 (6 bases). Germline lookup yields CDR1 MNHNS and CDR2 SASEGT. V was cut by 2 bases and J by 1 base, with 9 bases left in between. The CDR3 loop spans 16 amino acids.

V usage is TRBV9 and J usage is TRBJ1-1, with 9 bases aligning to TRBD1. There are 17 residues in the CDR3. Trimming cost V 1 base and J 5 bases; bases outside gene matches: 12. Germline CDR1 reads SGDLS; CDR2 reads YYNGEE. The CDR3 DNA follows: TGTGCCAGCAGCGTAAACGGCCTGGGACAGGGCATAACTGAAGCTTTCTTT. Amino acid sequence: CASSVNGLGQGITEAFF.